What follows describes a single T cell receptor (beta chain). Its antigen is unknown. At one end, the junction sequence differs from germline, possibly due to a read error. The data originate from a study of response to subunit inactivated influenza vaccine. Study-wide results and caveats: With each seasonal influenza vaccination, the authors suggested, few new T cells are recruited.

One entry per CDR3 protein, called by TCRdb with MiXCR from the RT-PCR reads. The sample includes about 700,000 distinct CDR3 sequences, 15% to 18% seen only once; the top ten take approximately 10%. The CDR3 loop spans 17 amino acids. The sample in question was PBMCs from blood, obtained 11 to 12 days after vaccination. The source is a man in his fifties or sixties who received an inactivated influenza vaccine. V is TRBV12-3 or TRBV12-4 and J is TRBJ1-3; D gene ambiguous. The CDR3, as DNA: TGTGCCAACAGTCCAAACCGCATTGTAATCTCTGGAAACACCATATATTTT. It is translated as CANSPNRIVISGNTIYF.